These T cell receptor beta chains were read from a single sample in a study of shared clonotypes between healthy human individuals. The assay was immunoSEQ multiplex PCR, and TCRdb's table has in-frame clones only and misses some. The sample gives some 2.1 million clones, 85% to 95% of which show up once; roughly 0.13% is in the top ten. Specimen: naive CD4+ T cells sorted from blood. These receptors all stem from a man younger than 35 in good health. CDR3s include the opening cysteine and the closing phenylalanine or tryptophan. The order of the fields is J gene, clone size, V gene, D gene, CDR3 protein, CDR3 DNA. D genes are given only for firm matches. Only part of the rows carry a size: once, few, many, or a class if the clone is expanded.

>TRBJ2-3|NA|TRBV29-1|NA
CSVEGQMADTQYF
TGCAGCGTTGAGGGGCAAATGGCGGATACGCAGTATTTT
>TRBJ1-2|NA|TRBV27|NA
CASRTTGLYGYTF
TGTGCCAGCAGAACGACAGGACTCTATGGCTACACCTTC
>TRBJ1-2|NA|TRBV15|NA
CATSSLVASGYTF
TGTGCCACCAGCAGCCTTGTGGCAAGTGGCTACACCTTC
>TRBJ2-2|once|TRBV29-1|TRBD2
CSARLAGEVTGELFF
TGCAGCGCTCGACTAGCGGGAGAGGTCACCGGGGAGCTGTTTTTT
>TRBJ2-1|NA|TRBV7-2|TRBD2
CASSPFSGGYNEQFF
TGTGCCAGCAGCCCGTTTAGCGGGGGATACAATGAGCAGTTCTTC
>TRBJ1-5|NA|TRBV6-1|NA
CASSPQDQPQHF
TGTGCCAGCAGTCCCCAGGACCAGCCCCAGCATTTT
>TRBJ2-1|NA|TRBV2|NA
CASSPAYEQFF
TGTGCCAGCAGTCCTGCATATGAGCAGTTCTTC
>TRBJ1-6|few|TRBV5-1|TRBD1
CASSLAAPGQGNSPLHF
TGCGCCAGCAGCTTGGCAGCGCCGGGACAGGGCAATTCACCCCTCCACTTT
>TRBJ1-4|NA|TRBV7-9|NA
CASSLRKGEVEKLFF
TGTGCCAGCAGCTTACGAAAGGGGGAGGTCGAAAAACTGTTTTTT
>TRBJ2-7|NA|TRBV6-6|NA
CASTQNSYEQYF
TGTGCCAGCACACAAAACTCCTACGAGCAGTACTTC
>TRBJ1-5|NA|TRBV7-6|NA
CASSLGTGNSNQPQHF
TGTGCCAGCAGCTTAGGGACGGGGAATAGCAATCAGCCCCAGCATTTT
>TRBJ2-2|NA|TRBV6-5|NA
CASSNYMKGELFF
TGTGCCAGCAGCAACTACATGAAAGGGGAGCTGTTTTTT
>TRBJ2-6|NA|TRBV28|NA
CASSLLRLAGANVLTF
TGTGCCAGCAGTTTGTTGCGTCTGGCTGGGGCCAACGTCCTGACTTTC
>TRBJ2-5|NA|TRBV11-2|NA
CASSLISPGRGETQYF
TGTGCCAGCAGCCTCATCTCCCCTGGCAGGGGAGAGACCCAGTACTTC
>TRBJ2-1|NA|TRBV11-3|NA
CASSFSQALNEQFF
TGTGCCAGCAGCTTTTCCCAGGCCCTCAATGAGCAGTTCTTC
>TRBJ1-4|NA|TRBV6-5|NA
CASGSGLGGREKLFF
TGTGCCAGCGGTTCCGGTTTGGGGGGGCGCGAAAAACTGTTTTTT
>TRBJ1-1|NA|TRBV30|TRBD1
CAWDRDLGTEAFF
TGTGCCTGGGACAGGGATCTAGGCACTGAAGCTTTCTTT